This TCR beta chain appears in the sequencing data of a study of Tregs in tolerant kidney transplant recipients. Mixed chimerism was transient after nonmyeloablative marrow transplants from related graft donors. The V gene end was trimmed by 3 bases and the J gene end by 5 bases; junction bases not matched to a gene: 2. Germline values: CDR1 SGHDT, CDR2 YYEEEE. CDR3 length: 12 residues. Study observations and caveats: For some patients, primers changed over time, blocking nucleotide-level comparison.

About this clone: Antigen specificity is unknown. The sequence runs out 3 residues before the end of the CDR3; the remainder is reconstructed from the germline J gene.

Here immunoSEQ multiplex PCR was the method, and the copy in TCRdb shows in-frame clones only, minus some. The listing contains about 11,000 clones. V gene TRBV5-6 combines with J gene TRBJ2-7; 7 bases agree with TRBD2. This clonotype was obtained from a human patient who received a combined kidney and bone marrow transplant. The graft donor may have given rise to some T cells. The sample consisted of CD8+ T cells from blood (PBMCs), taken 24 months after the transplant. Here the CDR3 reads CASSWGGDEQYF. The sequenced CDR3 bases are TGTGCCAGCAGCTGGGGGGGAGACGAG.